The T cell receptor (beta chain) under discussion was sequenced for a study of blood T cell repertoires in COVID-19. V was shortened by 6 bases and J by 0 bases, with 11 bases between the two germline ends. The CDR3 has 13 amino acids. The germline CDR1 and CDR2 sequences are SQVTM and ANQGSEA. This study enrolled people aged roughly 18 to 89 from about two dozen US geographic areas. The authors' processing: It was from reference gene primer amplification that nucleated cell counts were estimated. Only in-frame clones appear in the TCRdb table, and some are missing; sequencing was by immunoSEQ multiplex PCR. That table supplies the V and J calls and clone size; D and trimming were determined from the DNA. The profile covers around 240,000 clones, with 80% to 90% appearing a single time and around 0.85% taken by the ten largest.

The clonotype was recovered from a man aged 45-65 years who had been exposed to COVID-19. The sample was PBMCs or T cells enriched from blood (not recorded which). The chain is built from TRBV29-1 and TRBJ1-1; D possibly corresponds to TRBD1 (6 bases). In DNA form, the CDR3 reads TGCAGCGTGCAGGGGACCTTGAACACTGAAGCTTTCTTT. Protein product: CSVQGTLNTEAFF.